Below, 8 T cell receptor beta chains from the same sample are listed, as sequenced in a study of T cells in Graves' hyperthyroidism and ophthalmopathy. The source material, RNA transcripts, was used to amplify TCR beta CDR3 regions. Using the HTBI primer set, a first-round RT-PCR was run on the TCR CDR3. In TCRdb, the multiplex PCR reads were re-called with MiXCR into one record per CDR3 protein. The sample includes a few hundred thousand distinct CDR3 sequences, 14% to 15% seen only once; the top ten take around a third. Sequenced input: blood. These TCRs come from a woman under 40 with Graves' hyperthyroidism.

This clonotype was counted ten times or more. The chain recombines TRBV24-1 with TRBJ2-3; D unresolved. Germline CDR1 and CDR2: KGHDR and SFDVKD. The V and J ends lost 5 bases and 2 bases respectively, with 13 bases between them. CDR3 length: 15 amino acids. The CDR3: CATSGGYGPTDTQYF. DNA for the CDR3: TGTGCCACCAGTGGGGGTTACGGACCCACAGATACGCAGTATTTT.

This clonotype occurred many times. The CDR3 region is CAWSGMNSNQPQHF. The CDR3 coding sequence is TGTGCCTGGAGTGGAATGAATAGCAATCAGCCCCAGCATTTT. The chain is built from TRBV30 and TRBJ1-5; D not resolved. The length of the CDR3 is 14 residues. Germline-derived CDR1 and CDR2 are GTSNPN and SVGIG (reference sequence). V was clipped by 1 base and J by 0 bases, with 7 bases between them.

This clonotype was seen many times. This chain connects TRBV27 to TRBJ2-7, with TRBD2 as a possible D gene (5 bases). The germline V and J ends were trimmed by 4 bases and 3 bases, with 16 bases remaining between them. The CDR3 has 15 amino acids. The germline gives CDR1 MNHEY, CDR2 SMNVEV (reference sequence). CDR3 in DNA: TGTGCCAGCAGTTACCAGGACGGGGTAGGCTACGAGCAGTACTTC. The encoded protein is CASSYQDGVGYEQYF.

In its sample, this clonotype was seen a few times. A read error may explain this, as a much larger clone is one base away. The V and J genes are TRBV11-2 and TRBJ2-1, with D maybe TRBD1 (6 bases). The CDR3 totals 16 residues. From germline, CDR1 is SGHAT and CDR2 FQNNGV. The ends were cut back, 3 bases at V and 2 bases at J, with 14 bases in the middle. CDR3 in amino acids: CASSFCVAGAYNEQFF. The CDR3 DNA reads as TGTGCCAGCAGCTTCTGCGTAGCAGGGGCCTACAATGAGCAGTTCTTC.

In its sample, this clonotype was seen many times. V gene TRBV12-3 or TRBV12-4 combines with J gene TRBJ2-7, with 11 bases matching TRBD2. CDR3 size: 18 residues. V shed 8 bases, J shed 0 bases, and the junction held 15 bases outside the gene matches. In nucleotides, the CDR3 is TGTGCCAGCTGGGGGCCGCTAGCGGGAGGTCCGAACTCCTACGAGCAGTACTTC. It translates to CASWGPLAGGPNSYEQYF.

Worth noting for this clonotype: At one end, the junction sequence differs from germline, possibly due to a read error. The chain recombines TRBV28 with TRBJ2-6; TRBD2 agrees at 9 bases. The length of the CDR3 is 11 residues. Looked up from germline, CDR1 is MDHEN and CDR2 is SYDVKM. The CDR3 bases are TGTGCCAGCAGCTCCGGGACTAGCCCCTCTTTC. It encodes CASSSGTSPSF.

This clonotype was seen more than once but under ten times. The chain recombines TRBV18 with TRBJ2-6, with unresolved D. With 2 bases removed from V and 1 base from J, the gap between germline ends came to 9 bases. The CDR3 sequence is 16 residues long. The germline gives CDR1 KGHSH, CDR2 LQKENI. The CDR3 loop is CASSPSAVSGANVLTF. The CDR3, as DNA: TGTGCCAGCTCACCAAGTGCAGTTTCTGGGGCCAACGTCCTGACTTTC.

This clonotype was picked up many times. CDR3 nucleotide sequence: TGCAGTGCTGGACAGGCAAACACTGAAGCTTTCTTT. Residues: CSAGQANTEAFF. The chain couples TRBV20-1 to TRBJ1-1; 7 positions agree with TRBD1. The CDR3 sequence is 12 residues long. Germline-derived CDR1 and CDR2 are DFQATT and SNEGSKA (reference sequence). V lost 5 bases to trimming and J lost 2 bases; unmatched junction nucleotides: 2.